Presented here are 5 T cell receptor beta chains from one specimen sequenced in a study of T cell repertoires in cytomegalovirus infection. TCRdb used MiXCR to reprocess the reads, holding one entry per CDR3 protein. The sample holds about 230,000 distinct CDR3 sequences, roughly 22% seen once. The sample consisted of CD8+ T cells from PBMCs. The receptors shown here come from a human donor in good health (CMV status not recorded). Some clones in this sample may be carry-over from other donors' samples.

In this sample, this clonotype turned up a few times. The chain employs TRBV13 and TRBJ1-3; tentative D call: TRBD1 (5 bases). Germline CDR1 reads PRHDT; CDR2 reads FYEKMQ (reference sequence). Trimming took 4 bases from V and 0 from J, leaving 16 bases between them. The CDR3 contains 17 residues. CDR3 coding DNA: TGTGCCAGCAGCTATCGGACATTTCAACTCTCTGGAAACACCATATATTTT. Translating gives CASSYRTFQLSGNTIYF.

This chain links TRBV3-1 with TRBJ2-7; TRBD2 aligns across 12 bases. Germline assignment: CDR1 LGHDT and CDR2 YNNKEL (reference sequence). CDR3 length: 17 residues. Trimming took 0 bases from V and 6 from J; bases not matched to a gene: 9. CDR3 DNA: TGTGCCAGCAGCCAAGATCGGCCTAGCGGGGGGGCCGTCGAGCAGTACTTC. It codes for CASSQDRPSGGAVEQYF.

The rearrangement joins TRBV6-6 to TRBJ1-2, with D unclear. V lost 6 bases and J lost 9, with 17 bases in between. The CDR3 is 13 residues long. CDR1 is MNHNY, CDR2 SVGAGI, per germline (reference sequence). In DNA, the CDR3 is TGTGCCAGCAGCCCCCTCGGGAAGGATAGCTACACCTTC. Translation gives CASSPLGKDSYTF.

Regarding this clonotype: At one end the junction does not follow the germline gene, possibly because of a read error. The V and J genes are TRBV5-1 and TRBJ1-1; tentative D call: TRBD1 (5 bases). CDR3 size: 15 residues. Germline assignment: CDR1 SGHRS and CDR2 YFSETQ. In nucleotides, the CDR3 is TGCGCCGGCAGCTCGGGGGGGACCCCGAACACTGAAGCTTTCTTT. Translated: CAGSSGGTPNTEAFF. Full variable domain (remainder filled in from reference TRBV5-1 and TRBJ1-1): KAGVTQTPRYLIKTRGQQVTLSCSPISGHRSVSWYQQTPGQGLQFLFEYFSETQRNKGNFPGRFSGRQFSNSRSEMNVSTLELGDSALYLCAGSSGGTPNTEAFFGQGTRLTVV.

This chain connects TRBV13 to TRBJ1-6; 9 bases align to TRBD1. The CDR3 contains 16 residues. Trimming cost V 6 bases and J 2 bases; bases outside gene matches: 5. Germline V gives CDR1 PRHDT, CDR2 FYEKMQ (reference sequence). The CDR3 reads CASSTTGGPYNSPLHF. The CDR3 DNA is TGTGCCAGCAGTACGACAGGGGGGCCCTATAATTCACCCCTCCACTTT.